The 30 T cell receptor beta chains in this list originate from one sample, sequenced in a study of blood T cell repertoires in COVID-19. The assay was immunoSEQ multiplex PCR, and TCRdb's table has in-frame clones only and misses some. The sample consists of about 15,000 clones, about 69% of them appearing once. Specimen: peripheral blood. These receptors all come from a man aged 55 to 69 with acute or convalescent COVID-19.

V and J are TRBV19 and TRBJ2-4; D remains ambiguous. Germline CDR1 LNHDA, CDR2 SQIVND (reference sequence). The V end was cut by 0 bases, the J end by 3 bases, with 9 bases between. The length of the CDR3 is 15 residues. The CDR3 here is CASSIDNALKNIQYF. DNA for the CDR3: TGTGCCAGTAGTATAGATAATGCGCTCAAAAACATTCAGTACTTC.

The rearrangement joins TRBV9 to TRBJ2-7; D remains unclear. Trimming left V 0 bases short and J 0 bases short, with 7 bases between. The CDR3 runs to 14 residues. From germline, CDR1 is SGDLS and CDR2 YYNGEE. CDR3 sequence: CASSVGATSYEQYF. DNA for the CDR3: TGTGCCAGCAGCGTAGGGGCCACCTCCTACGAGCAGTACTTC.

V gene TRBV11-2 combines with J gene TRBJ2-2; TRBD2 matches 7 bases. This CDR3 contains 16 residues. V was pared by 2 bases and J by 4 bases, with 7 bases of the junction left unmatched. The germline CDR1 and CDR2 sequences are SGHAT and FQNNGV. The CDR3, as DNA: TGTGCCAGCAGCTTATGGCGAGTAGCGGGCACCGGGGAGCTGTTTTTT. This codes for CASSLWRVAGTGELFF.

The chain employs TRBV7-9 and TRBJ1-1, with D possibly matching TRBD1 (5 bases). Trimming pared 2 bases from V and 4 bases from J, leaving 14 bases between. Germline-derived CDR1 and CDR2 are SEHNR and FQNEAQ (reference sequence). This CDR3 contains 15 residues. The CDR3 DNA follows: TGTGCCAGCAGCTTAAATCTCAGGGAAGGCACTGAAGCTTTCTTT. It codes for CASSLNLREGTEAFF.

This clone was seen only once. The chain uses TRBV6-2 or TRBV6-3 and TRBJ1-5; D may be TRBD1 (6 bases). The V gene's germline CDR1 is MNHEY and CDR2 SVGEGT. The V end was cut by 2 bases, the J end by 5 bases, with 19 bases between. The CDR3 extends over 17 amino acids. The CDR3 is CASSYAQGKEVHQPQHF. CDR3 in DNA: TGTGCCAGCAGTTACGCCCAGGGGAAGGAGGTTCATCAGCCCCAGCATTTT.

The V and J genes are TRBV27 and TRBJ1-4; 9 bases match TRBD1. The CDR3 contains 17 residues. The trim removed 5 bases at V and 7 bases at J, leaving 14 bases unmatched. The germline CDR1 and CDR2 sequences are MNHEY and SMNVEV (reference sequence). The CDR3 protein is CASSPLGQGPVGEKLFF. The CDR3, as DNA: TGTGCCAGCAGTCCATTGGGACAGGGCCCCGTAGGTGAAAAACTGTTTTTT. The whole variable domain, remainder taken from reference TRBV27 and TRBJ1-4, is EAQVTQNPRYLITVTGKKLTVTCSQNMNHEYMSWYRQDPGLGLRQIYYSMNVEVTDKGDVPEGYKVSRKEKRNFPLILESPSPNQTSLYFCASSPLGQGPVGEKLFFGSGTQLSVL.

The rearrangement links TRBV6-5 to TRBJ1-3, with D perhaps TRBD1 (6 bases). The CDR3 extends over 14 amino acids. Trimming took 6 bases from V and 7 from J, leaving 16 bases between them. Germline V CDR1 and CDR2: MNHEY, SVGAGI. CDR3 sequence: CASSDGTNWNTIYF. The DNA for the CDR3 is TGTGCCAGCAGCGACGGGACAAACTGGAACACCATATATTTT.

The gene calls are TRBV7-9 and TRBJ2-3, with a tentative D call TRBD1 (5 bases). The CDR3 runs 15 residues. V lost 5 bases to trimming and J lost 4 bases, with 16 bases between them. Germline values: CDR1 SEHNR, CDR2 FQNEAQ (reference sequence). This chain's CDR3 is CASSPFVGLADTQYF. CDR3 bases: TGTGCCAGCAGCCCCTTCGTGGGGCTTGCAGATACGCAGTATTTT.

The gene calls are TRBV27 and TRBJ1-5, with D possibly being TRBD1 (5 bases). V was clipped by 5 bases and J by 4 bases, with 6 bases between them. Germline V gene lookup returns CDR1 MNHEY and CDR2 SMNVEV (reference sequence). This CDR3 is built from 12 residues. The CDR3 spells CASSGGNQPQHF. In nucleotides, the CDR3 is TGTGCCAGCAGTGGGGGGAATCAGCCCCAGCATTTT.

V is TRBV6-5 and J is TRBJ2-3, with 7 nucleotides matching TRBD2. The CDR3 has 15 amino acids. V lost 8 bases to trimming and J lost 2 bases; unmatched junction nucleotides: 10. Looked up from germline, CDR1 is MNHEY and CDR2 is SVGAGI. CDR3 sequence (DNA): TGTGCCAGCGCAGAGGCTAGCGGATACACAGATACGCAGTATTTT. Its protein is CASAEASGYTDTQYF.

This clone has more than one count but fewer than ten. This chain joins TRBV29-1 and TRBJ2-5; D perhaps matches TRBD2 (6 bases). V was trimmed by 2 bases and J by 4 bases, leaving 8 bases between them. Germline CDR1 and CDR2: SQVTM and ANQGSEA. The CDR3 consists of 12 residues. CDR3 DNA sequence: TGCAGCGTTGAACTGGGGGGAGAGACCCAGTACTTC. Amino acid sequence: CSVELGGETQYF.

The gene calls are TRBV19 and TRBJ1-1, with no clear D. Trimming removed 5 bases at V and 3 bases at J, with 16 bases between. The germline V gene encodes CDR1 LNHDA and CDR2 SQIVND (reference sequence). The CDR3 is 15 amino acids. The CDR3 DNA follows: TGTGCCAGTAGTGCCATAACCCGGTTGGACACTGAAGCTTTCTTT. Protein sequence: CASSAITRLDTEAFF.

This chain links TRBV5-5 with TRBJ1-6; TRBD1 aligns across 10 bases. CDR3 length: 15 residues. CDR1 SGHKS and CDR2 YYEKEE come from the germline V gene (reference sequence). With 6 bases clipped from V and 5 bases from J, the junction kept 5 bases outside the gene matches. CDR3 sequence: CASKIGQGDNSPLHF. Here the CDR3 DNA reads TGTGCCAGCAAGATCGGACAGGGGGATAATTCACCCCTCCACTTT. The full variable domain, its missing parts supplied by reference TRBV5-5 and TRBJ1-6, is DAGVTQSPTHLIKTRGQQVTLRCSPISGHKSVSWYQQVLGQGPQFIFQYYEKEERGRGNFPDRFSARQFPNYSSELNVNALLLGDSALYLCASKIGQGDNSPLHFGNGTRLTVT.

The chain has TRBV10-3 and TRBJ1-1; D uncertain. This CDR3 region has 13 residues. Germline CDR1 and CDR2: ENHRY and SYGVKD. Trimming pared 2 bases from V and 1 base from J, leaving 5 bases between. The CDR3 DNA is TGTGCCATCAGTGAGCTCGGGAACACTGAAGCTTTCTTT. The encoded protein is CAISELGNTEAFF.

The chain uses TRBV5-1 and TRBJ2-1; 9 positions agree with TRBD2. The CDR3 sequence is 15 residues long. The germline CDR1 and CDR2 sequences are SGHRS and YFSETQ. V lost 2 bases, J lost 8 bases, and 8 bases stayed unmatched. This CDR3 is CASSFLAGNTYEQFF. CDR3 bases: TGCGCCAGCAGCTTCCTAGCGGGAAATACGTATGAGCAGTTCTTC. Full variable domain (rest looked up from reference TRBV5-1 and TRBJ2-1): KAGVTQTPRYLIKTRGQQVTLSCSPISGHRSVSWYQQTPGQGLQFLFEYFSETQRNKGNFPGRFSGRQFSNSRSEMNVSTLELGDSALYLCASSFLAGNTYEQFFGPGTRLTVL.

This chain joins TRBV6-2 or TRBV6-3 and TRBJ1-1, with 7 bases fitting TRBD1. The ends lost 2 bases at V and 0 bases at J; junction bases unmatched: 6. The CDR3 length is 16 residues. CDR1 and CDR2 (germline): MNHEY, SVGEGT. CDR3 coding DNA: TGTGCCAGCAGTTACAGGACAGGTAACGTGAACACTGAAGCTTTCTTT. Residues: CASSYRTGNVNTEAFF.

The rearrangement uses TRBV7-9 and TRBJ2-1, with D possibly matching TRBD2 (5 bases). V was trimmed by 1 base and J by 3 bases, leaving 22 bases between them. The CDR3 sequence is 19 residues long. Germline V lookup: CDR1 SEHNR, CDR2 FQNEAQ (reference sequence). CDR3 sequence (DNA): TGTGCCAGCAGCTTAGGGGATAGGACCCAACTACGGGACTACAATGAGCAGTTCTTC. It is translated as CASSLGDRTQLRDYNEQFF.

This clone was counted between two and nine times. The J gene is TRBJ2-7, the V gene TRBV7-9; 7 nucleotides match TRBD2. V trimming: 5 bases; J trimming: 4 bases; junction bases outside the gene matches: 8. The CDR3 is made up of 14 amino acids. Germline CDR1 SEHNR, CDR2 FQNEAQ (reference sequence). CDR3 bases: TGTGCCAGCAGCGTGGGCGGGAGTTTGTACGAGCAGTACTTC. Translating it yields CASSVGGSLYEQYF.

This sequence joins TRBV4-1 and TRBJ1-1; the D gene is possibly TRBD1 (6 bases). V dropped 4 bases and J dropped 0 bases, with 12 bases sitting between them. Germline V gene lookup returns CDR1 MGHRA and CDR2 YSYEKL. This CDR3 region has 15 residues. The CDR3 protein is CASSRIQGMNTEAFF. CDR3 bases: TGCGCCAGCAGCCGGATCCAGGGGATGAACACTGAAGCTTTCTTT.

CDR3 nucleotide sequence: TGTGCCAGCAGTTACTCGACTAGCGGGGGGGGAGAGGAGCAGTTCTTC. The encoded protein is CASSYSTSGGGEEQFF. The rearrangement joins TRBV6-5 to TRBJ2-1, with 14 bases matching TRBD2. This CDR3 region has 16 residues. Germline V CDR1 and CDR2: MNHEY, SVGAGI. V lost 0 bases and J lost 10; bases outside the gene matches: 5.

V and J are TRBV6-5 and TRBJ2-2; 9 bases align to TRBD1. The V segment lost 6 bases and the J segment 6 bases; nucleotides outside the gene matches: 5. The CDR3 has 14 residues. In germline, CDR1 is MNHEY, CDR2 SVGAGI. CDR3 DNA: TGTGCCAGCAGCAAGAGGACAGGGGCCGGGGAGCTGTTTTTT. Translation gives CASSKRTGAGELFF.

This chain uses TRBV6-2 or TRBV6-3 with TRBJ2-1, with D unresolved. The CDR3 sequence is 13 residues long. Trimming removed 5 bases at V and 8 bases at J, with 13 bases between. Germline values: CDR1 MNHEY, CDR2 SVGEGT. For the CDR3, the DNA is TGTGCCAGCAGTAGCACAGTGGTCCATGAGCAGTTCTTC. Translated: CASSSTVVHEQFF.

V and J are TRBV11-2 and TRBJ2-1; 11 bases fit TRBD2. V lost 6 bases and J lost 4; bases outside the gene matches: 8. The germline CDR1 and CDR2 sequences are SGHAT and FQNNGV. The CDR3 length is 16 residues. The DNA for the CDR3 is TGTGCCAGCAGTCAACTAGCGGGGGCGGTATACAATGAGCAGTTCTTC. It specifies CASSQLAGAVYNEQFF.

This clone was picked up one time. V and J are TRBV19 and TRBJ2-6, with TRBD1 matching 9 bases. This CDR3 region has 17 residues. V trimming: 6 bases; J trimming: 2 bases; junction bases outside the gene matches: 8. Germline V lookup: CDR1 LNHDA, CDR2 SQIVND (reference sequence). CDR3 bases: TGTGCCAGTAGGCCACAGGGGGCGGGTCCTGGGGCCAACGTCCTGACTTTC. It codes for CASRPQGAGPGANVLTF.

The J gene is TRBJ2-1, the V gene TRBV7-6; TRBD2 might be the D (5 bases). CDR1 is SGHVS, CDR2 FNYEAQ, per germline. Trimming took off 7 bases at V and 4 bases at J, with 17 bases between the two ends. This CDR3 has 15 residues. The CDR3 loop reads CASTEQIEGYNEQFF. CDR3 nucleotides: TGTGCCAGCACCGAACAAATTGAGGGTTACAATGAGCAGTTCTTC.

This chain links TRBV7-8 with TRBJ1-3, with D perhaps TRBD1 (5 bases). V was shortened by 5 bases and J by 3 bases, with 17 bases between the two germline ends. In germline, CDR1 is SGHVS, CDR2 FQNEAQ. The CDR3 contains 16 residues. The DNA of the CDR3 is TGTGCCAGCAGCCCACCGAGACAGATCGGTGGAAACACCATATATTTT. This translates into CASSPPRQIGGNTIYF.

This clone has more than one count but fewer than ten. The chain combines TRBV7-2 with TRBJ2-7; TRBD1 is a possible D gene (6 bases). Germline lookup yields CDR1 SGHTA and CDR2 FQGNSA. V gave up 4 bases and J gave up 6 bases, with 16 bases separating them. The CDR3 totals 14 residues. CDR3 nucleotide sequence: TGTGCCAGCAGCTCCCCACAGGGACCCTCCGAGCAGTACTTC. It encodes CASSSPQGPSEQYF.

V is TRBV28 and J is TRBJ2-7; TRBD2 is a possible D gene (6 bases). This CDR3 has 15 amino acids. Germline values: CDR1 MDHEN, CDR2 SYDVKM. The V and J ends lost 5 bases and 0 bases respectively, with 14 bases between them. The CDR3 here is CASSVSGLSSYEQYF. Here the CDR3 DNA reads TGTGCCAGCAGTGTCTCGGGACTCAGCTCCTACGAGCAGTACTTC.

This clone was recorded a few times. The genes are TRBV10-2 and TRBJ1-2; D unresolved. Trimming cost V 4 bases and J 8 bases, with 11 bases left between them. The germline gives CDR1 WSHSY, CDR2 SAAADI. CDR3 length: 12 amino acids. In nucleotides, the CDR3 is TGCGCCAGCAGTGGAGGATTCGAGGGCTACACCTTC. This translates into CASSGGFEGYTF.

The chain links TRBV2 to TRBJ2-1; 11 bases match TRBD2. The junction had 7 bases not matched to a gene; V was cut back by 4 bases and J by 14 bases. CDR1 SNHLY and CDR2 FYNNEI come from the germline V gene. The CDR3 is made up of 13 amino acids. This CDR3 is CASSGASSGGKFF. CDR3 coding DNA: TGTGCCAGCAGTGGCGCTTCTAGCGGGGGGAAGTTCTTC. The variable domain in full, with the rest retrieved from reference TRBV2 and TRBJ2-1, is EPEVTQTPSHQVTQMGQEVILRCVPISNHLYFYWYRQILGQKVEFLVSFYNNEISEKSEIFDDQFSVERPDGSNFTLKIRSTKLEDSAMYFCASSGASSGGKFFGPGTRLTVL.